This T cell receptor beta chain was captured in a study of T cells in Graves' hyperthyroidism and ophthalmopathy. TCR beta CDR3 sequences were amplified from RNA transcripts. The HTBI set primed first-round TCR CDR3 RT-PCR. Each CDR3 protein is one row after TCRdb ran MiXCR on the multiplex PCR reads. This table has hundreds of thousands of distinct CDR3 sequences, 15% to 20% appearing once. Germline lookup yields CDR1 DFQATT and CDR2 SNEGSKA (reference sequence). The V gene end was trimmed by 1 base and the J gene end by 7 bases; junction bases not matched to a gene: 7. CDR3 length equals 14 residues. This clonotype was detected once. The authors deemed Graves' hyperthyroidism stable absent ophthalmopathy progression within 18 months. The study enrolled patients aged 18 to 65 with newly diagnosed hyperthyroidism of under 2 months' duration. Orbital computed tomography and thyroid ultrasound, together with serum TRAb and thyroxine and clinical symptoms, were used for diagnoses. PBMCs were derived from around 10 ml fresh peripheral blood.

This clonotype originated in a woman under 30 with Graves' hyperthyroidism. This sequence joins TRBV20-1 and TRBJ2-4; 7 bases fit TRBD1. The sequencing input was blood. CDR3 nucleotide sequence: TGCAGTGCTAGAGCTTCGGCAGGGGGTAACATTCAGTACTTC. Translating gives CSARASAGGNIQYF.